This entry lists 21 T cell receptor beta chains sequenced from one sample in a study of T-cell memory formation after mild COVID-19. TCRdb independently ran MiXCR on the 5' RACE reads; one entry per CDR3 protein. The profile shows roughly 550,000 distinct CDR3 sequences, around 20% of them singletons. The sequenced sample consisted of PBMCs or a T cell subset sorted from them (not recorded which). The receptors were sampled from an adult woman who had mild COVID-19 (a few samples of this study predate the infection). Cell type and time point are not known.

This clonotype was counted between two and nine times. The V and J genes are TRBV15 and TRBJ2-7; 7 bases are shared with TRBD1. In germline, CDR1 is LNHNV, CDR2 YYDKDF (reference sequence). V shed 0 bases, J shed 2 bases, and the junction held 10 bases outside the gene matches. CDR3 length equals 17 residues. The CDR3, as DNA: TGTGCCACCAGCAGAGATTTGGGACAGAGCTGGACCTACGAGCAGTACTTC. Its translation is CATSRDLGQSWTYEQYF.

This clonotype occurred a few times. V and J are TRBV7-3 and TRBJ2-7; 7 positions agree with TRBD1. The germline CDR1 and CDR2 sequences are SGHTA and FQGTGA. The CDR3 contains 13 residues. V shed 4 bases, J shed 5 bases, and the junction held 5 bases outside the gene matches. In DNA form, the CDR3 reads TGTGCCAGCAGCTCCCGACAGGGTAACGAGCAGTACTTC. Protein product: CASSSRQGNEQYF.

This chain links TRBV30 with TRBJ2-7; D is perhaps TRBD2 (6 bases). Trimming took off 0 bases at V and 6 bases at J, with 6 bases between the two ends. The germline CDR1 and CDR2 sequences are GTSNPN and SVGIG (reference sequence). The CDR3 runs to 11 residues. For the CDR3, the DNA is TGTGCCTGGAGTGTAGCGGGCGAGCAGTACTTC. It specifies CAWSVAGEQYF. Drawing the rest from reference TRBV30 and TRBJ2-7, the complete variable domain is SQTIHQWPATLVQPVGSPLSLECTVEGTSNPNLYWYRQAAGRGLQLLFYSVGIGQISSEVPQNLSASRPQDRQFILSSKKLLLSDSGFYLCAWSVAGEQYFGPGTRLTVT.

This clonotype was detected many times. V gene TRBV7-9 combines with J gene TRBJ2-7, with D perhaps TRBD1 (5 bases). Trimming stripped 1 base from V and 6 bases from J, with 7 bases between. This CDR3 has 12 residues. The germline V gene has CDR1 SEHNR and CDR2 FQNEAQ (reference sequence). As DNA, the CDR3 is TGTGCCAGCAGCTTAGAAGGGGTCGAGCAGTACTTC. It codes for CASSLEGVEQYF.

The chain combines TRBV2 with TRBJ2-7; 11 positions match TRBD1. There are 15 residues in the CDR3. The V and J ends lost 6 bases and 3 bases, in that order; junction bases with no gene match: 7. Germline-derived CDR1 and CDR2 are SNHLY and FYNNEI. The CDR3 protein is CASSQGQGGIYEQYF. The CDR3 bases are TGTGCCAGCAGCCAGGGACAGGGGGGAATCTACGAGCAGTACTTC.

This clonotype occurred a few times. V and J are TRBV7-6 and TRBJ2-1, with D possibly matching TRBD2 (5 bases). V gave up 5 bases and J gave up 0 bases, with 14 bases separating them. The CDR3 loop spans 16 amino acids. From germline, CDR1 is SGHVS and CDR2 FNYEAQ. CDR3 protein: CASSVWAGSSYNEQFF. The CDR3 DNA reads TGTGCCAGCAGCGTCTGGGCTGGGAGCTCCTACAATGAGCAGTTCTTC. Using reference TRBV7-6 and TRBJ2-1 for the parts outside the CDR3, the full variable domain is GAGVSQSPRYKVTKRGQDVALRCDPISGHVSLYWYRQALGQGPEFLTYFNYEAQQDKSGLPNDRFSAERPEGSISTLTIQRTEQRDSAMYRCASSVWAGSSYNEQFFGPGTRLTVL.

This clonotype has a handful of counts. The chain uses TRBV3-1 and TRBJ2-1, with D possibly matching TRBD2 (5 bases). Germline CDR1 reads LGHDT; CDR2 reads YNNKEL (reference sequence). CDR3 size: 16 residues. The V end was cut by 1 base, the J end by 9 bases, with 19 bases between. The CDR3 loop is CASSQGLESGKSEQFF. CDR3 coding DNA: TGTGCCAGCAGCCAAGGGCTAGAGTCGGGGAAGAGTGAGCAGTTCTTC.

This sequence joins TRBV9 and TRBJ2-7, with 9 positions matching TRBD1. Losses at the gene ends were 4 bases for V and 4 bases for J; bases not matched to a gene: 6. The CDR3 contains 14 residues. Germline CDR1 SGDLS, CDR2 YYNGEE. The CDR3 DNA reads TGTGCCAGCAGCCCCTGGGACAGGGCGTACGAGCAGTACTTC. Residues: CASSPWDRAYEQYF.

The chain carries TRBV7-9 and TRBJ2-2, with TRBD2 matching over 7 bases. The length of the CDR3 is 15 residues. The V and J ends lost 5 bases and 4 bases, in that order; junction bases with no gene match: 7. Looked up from germline, CDR1 is SEHNR and CDR2 is FQNEAQ (reference sequence). CDR3 in DNA: TGTGCCAGCAGCACCACTAGCGCCGTCACCGGGGAGCTGTTTTTT. Its translation is CASSTTSAVTGELFF.

The rearrangement links TRBV5-1 to TRBJ1-2; no reliable D call. The V gene lost 0 bases and the J gene lost 2 bases, with 5 bases spanning the gap. This CDR3 has 13 residues. CDR1 and CDR2 from the germline V gene are SGHRS and YFSETQ. The CDR3 sequence: CASSLAINYGYTF. The DNA of the CDR3 is TGCGCCAGCAGCTTGGCCATAAACTATGGCTACACCTTC.

The chain combines TRBV24-1 with TRBJ2-1; D is possibly TRBD1 (5 bases). The CDR3 length is 14 residues. CDR1 is KGHDR, CDR2 SFDVKD, per germline. Trimming shortened V by 6 bases and J by 3 bases, and 11 bases separated the two germline ends. CDR3 region: CATSTSDSYNEQFF. In DNA, the CDR3 is TGTGCCACCAGTACCTCCGACAGCTACAATGAGCAGTTCTTC.

The chain joins TRBV28 to TRBJ1-5, with TRBD1 matching over 7 bases. CDR3 length equals 17 residues. The trim removed 3 bases at V and 0 bases at J, leaving 8 bases unmatched. Looked up from germline, CDR1 is MDHEN and CDR2 is SYDVKM. CDR3 protein: CASSFPSTGNSNQPQHF. CDR3 coding DNA: TGTGCCAGCAGTTTCCCATCGACAGGGAATAGCAATCAGCCCCAGCATTTT.

This clonotype was detected a few times. The rearrangement uses TRBV5-1 and TRBJ1-1; D unclear. Germline V CDR1 and CDR2: SGHRS, YFSETQ. CDR3 size: 14 residues. Trimming shortened V by 4 bases and J by 4 bases, and 14 bases separated the two germline ends. The CDR3 spells CASSKGASATEAFF. In DNA form, the CDR3 reads TGCGCCAGCAGCAAGGGAGCGTCGGCCACTGAAGCTTTCTTT.

The chain combines TRBV29-1 with TRBJ2-7; tentative D call: TRBD1 (6 bases). Per the germline V gene, CDR1 is SQVTM and CDR2 is ANQGSEA. V dropped 8 bases and J dropped 6 bases, with 20 bases sitting between them. The CDR3 contains 13 residues. In DNA, the CDR3 is TGCAGCTCACGGGACACGACTACCCTCGAGCAGTACTTC. This gives the protein CSSRDTTTLEQYF.

This clonotype has only a few counts. The V gene is TRBV6-2 or TRBV6-3, the J gene TRBJ1-2, with D unclear. Trimming took off 2 bases at V and 8 bases at J, with 6 bases between the two ends. This CDR3 contains 11 residues. Germline V gene sequence: CDR1 MNHEY, CDR2 SVGEGT. Written as DNA, the CDR3 is TGTGCCAGCAGTTACCCCTCCGGCTACACCTTC. Residues: CASSYPSGYTF.

The chain links TRBV10-3 to TRBJ2-2; TRBD2 agrees at 10 bases. The CDR3 runs 17 residues. Germline V CDR1 and CDR2: ENHRY, SYGVKD. Trimming removed 6 bases from V and 0 bases from J; junction bases left unmatched: 7. CDR3 nucleotides: TGTGCCATCAGGGACCATCTAGCGGGGGCGAACACCGGGGAGCTGTTTTTT. Translated, it gives CAIRDHLAGANTGELFF.

The chain uses TRBV3-1 and TRBJ1-1; the match to TRBD1 covers 7 bases. The germline CDR1 and CDR2 sequences are LGHDT and YNNKEL (reference sequence). The V gene end was trimmed by 4 bases and the J gene end by 6 bases; junction bases not matched to a gene: 8. The CDR3 totals 14 residues. The CDR3 DNA reads as TGTGCCAGCAGCCCCCGGGGGGACAGACCTGAAGCTTTCTTT. It codes for CASSPRGDRPEAFF. Supplemented by reference TRBV3-1 and TRBJ1-1, the full variable domain reads DTAVSQTPKYLVTQMGNDKSIKCEQNLGHDTMYWYKQDSKKFLKIMFSYNNKELIINETVPNRFSPKSPDKAHLNLHINSLELGDSAVYFCASSPRGDRPEAFFGQGTRLTVV.

This clonotype was counted only a few times. V usage is TRBV13 and J usage is TRBJ2-7; D ambiguous. Germline CDR1 is PRHDT and CDR2 is FYEKMQ (reference sequence). The V and J ends lost 5 bases and 3 bases respectively, with 11 bases between them. The CDR3 sequence is 13 residues long. In nucleotides, the CDR3 is TGTGCCAGCAGCCTAAAGGACGACTACGAGCAGTACTTC. It translates to CASSLKDDYEQYF.

This clonotype appeared a few times. CDR3 coding DNA: TGTGCCGGCGATCTAGACAGAAACACTGAAGCTTTCTTT. Its translation: CAGDLDRNTEAFF. The chain joins TRBV2 to TRBJ1-1; D possibly corresponds to TRBD1 (5 bases). Between the trimmed V and J ends, which lost 11 bases and 2 bases, there was a span of 15 bases. The CDR3 has 13 amino acids. Germline CDR1 is SNHLY and CDR2 is FYNNEI.

This clonotype was found a few times. CDR3 coding DNA: TGTGCCAGCAGCTTAGGAGGGACTAGCGGGATCTATACGCAGTATTTT. Translating gives CASSLGGTSGIYTQYF. The chain links TRBV7-8 to TRBJ2-3; 13 nucleotides line up with TRBD2. The CDR3 is 16 residues long. Germline CDR1 reads SGHVS; CDR2 reads FQNEAQ. Germline trimming cut 1 base from V and 7 bases from J; bases unmatched to any gene: 5.

There are a few counts of this clonotype. CDR3 region: CASSLLAGAQYF. The CDR3 coding sequence is TGTGCCAGCAGCTTACTGGCGGGGGCCCAGTACTTC. The chain recombines TRBV11-1 with TRBJ2-5; 7 bases line up with TRBD2. The CDR3 covers 12 residues. Germline CDR1 and CDR2: SGHAT and FQDESV (reference sequence). V was pared by 2 bases and J by 9 bases, with 3 bases of the junction left unmatched.